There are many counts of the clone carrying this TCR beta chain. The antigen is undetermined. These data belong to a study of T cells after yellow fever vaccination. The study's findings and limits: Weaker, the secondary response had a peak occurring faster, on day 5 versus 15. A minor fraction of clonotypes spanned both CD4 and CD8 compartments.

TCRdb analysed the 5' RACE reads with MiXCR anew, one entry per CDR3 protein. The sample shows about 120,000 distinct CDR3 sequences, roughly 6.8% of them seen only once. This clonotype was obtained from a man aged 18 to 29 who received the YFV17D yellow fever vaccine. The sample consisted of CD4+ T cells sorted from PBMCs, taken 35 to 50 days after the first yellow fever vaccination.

The CDR3 reads CASSQQGGNTIYF. The CDR3 nucleotides read TGTGCCAGCAGTCAGCAGGGAGGAAACACCATATATTTT. The rearrangement links TRBV28 to TRBJ1-3, with D perhaps TRBD1 (5 bases). Between the trimmed V and J ends, which lost 5 bases and 4 bases, there was a span of 9 bases. Germline-derived CDR1 and CDR2 are MDHEN and SYDVKM. The CDR3 runs 13 residues. Full variable domain (rest looked up from reference TRBV28 and TRBJ1-3): DVKVTQSSRYLVKRTGEKVFLECVQDMDHENMFWYRQDPGLGLRLIYFSYDVKMKEKGDIPEGYSVSREKKERFSLILESASTNQTSMYLCASSQQGGNTIYFGEGSWLTVV.